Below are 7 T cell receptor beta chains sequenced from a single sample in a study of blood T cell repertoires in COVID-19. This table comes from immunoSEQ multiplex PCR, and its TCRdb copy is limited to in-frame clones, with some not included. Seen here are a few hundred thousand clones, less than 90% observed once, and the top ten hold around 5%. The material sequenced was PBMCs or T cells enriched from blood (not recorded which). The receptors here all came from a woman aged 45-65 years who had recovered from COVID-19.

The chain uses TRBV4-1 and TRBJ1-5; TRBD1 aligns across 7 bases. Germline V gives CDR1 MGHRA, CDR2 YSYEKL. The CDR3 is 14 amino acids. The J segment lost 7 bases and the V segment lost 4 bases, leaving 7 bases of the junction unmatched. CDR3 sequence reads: CASSRTGGVQPQHF. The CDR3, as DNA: TGCGCCAGCAGCCGGACAGGAGGTGTGCAGCCCCAGCATTTT.

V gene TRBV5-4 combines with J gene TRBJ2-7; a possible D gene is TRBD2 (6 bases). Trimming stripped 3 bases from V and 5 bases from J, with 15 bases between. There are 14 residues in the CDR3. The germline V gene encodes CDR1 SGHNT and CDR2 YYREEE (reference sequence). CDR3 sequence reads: CASSSRTNPDEQYF. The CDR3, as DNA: TGTGCCAGCAGCTCGAGGACTAACCCCGACGAGCAGTACTTC.

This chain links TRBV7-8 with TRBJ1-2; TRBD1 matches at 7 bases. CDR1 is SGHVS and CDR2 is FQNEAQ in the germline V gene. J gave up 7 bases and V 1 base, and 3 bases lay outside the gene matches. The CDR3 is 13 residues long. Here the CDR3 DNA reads TGTGCCAGCAGCTTAGTGACAGGGTTTGGCTACACCTTC. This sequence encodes CASSLVTGFGYTF.

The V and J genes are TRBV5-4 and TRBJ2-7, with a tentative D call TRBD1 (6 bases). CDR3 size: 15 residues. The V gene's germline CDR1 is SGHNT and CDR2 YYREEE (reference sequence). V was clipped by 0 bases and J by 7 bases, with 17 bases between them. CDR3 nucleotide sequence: TGTGCCAGCAGCTTGGGGGCAGGGGCCACTTGGGAGCAGTACTTC. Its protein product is CASSLGAGATWEQYF.

CDR3 DNA: TGTGCCAGCAGCCAAAGGCTAGCGGGCACAGATACGCAGTATTTT. Its translation: CASSQRLAGTDTQYF. V gene TRBV3-1 (or the pseudogene TRBV3-2) combines with J gene TRBJ2-3, with TRBD2 matching over 7 bases. CDR3 size: 15 residues. The V gene end was trimmed by 2 bases and the J gene end by 1 base; junction bases not matched to a gene: 3. CDR1 and CDR2 from the germline V gene are LGHDT and YNNKEL (reference sequence).

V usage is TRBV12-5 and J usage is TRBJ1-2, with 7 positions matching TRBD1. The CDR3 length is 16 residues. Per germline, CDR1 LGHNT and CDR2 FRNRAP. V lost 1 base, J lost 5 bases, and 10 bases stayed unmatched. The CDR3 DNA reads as TGTGCTAGTGGTTTGGACTTTCGGGACAGAAGTTATGGCTACACCTTC. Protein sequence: CASGLDFRDRSYGYTF.

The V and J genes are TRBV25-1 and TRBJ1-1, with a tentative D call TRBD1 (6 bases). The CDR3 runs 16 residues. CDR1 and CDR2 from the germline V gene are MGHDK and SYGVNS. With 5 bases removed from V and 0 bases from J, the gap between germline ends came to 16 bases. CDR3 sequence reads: CASSYRSGQLNTEAFF. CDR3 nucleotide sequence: TGTGCCAGCAGTTATCGGAGCGGACAGTTGAACACTGAAGCTTTCTTT.